This entry is about one T cell receptor beta chain. Measured with immunoSEQ multiplex PCR; TCRdb has only the in-frame clones, and not every one. Among approximately 120,000 clones listed, 85% to 90% were seen once. The germline gives CDR1 SGDLS, CDR2 YYNGEE. Trimming removed 0 bases at V and 2 bases at J, with 11 bases between. The CDR3 spans 15 residues. This sample stems from a study of PD-1 blockade in mismatch repair-deficient tumors. Overall study context: Enrolled about 2012-2016, patients had progressing, pretreated mismatch repair-deficient cancers of about a dozen types.

Every patient had mismatch repair deficiency by PCR or immunohistochemistry. The sequence derives from an adult with mismatch repair-deficient cancer. This specimen was peripheral blood, taken 44 weeks after starting pembrolizumab. The chain carries TRBV9 and TRBJ2-5; TRBD1 is a possible D gene (5 bases). The CDR3 bases are TGTGCCAGCAGCGTAGTGTGGGGCCCTCAAGAGACCCAGTACTTC. Translating gives CASSVVWGPQETQYF.